These 6 T cell receptor beta chains share one sample of origin, sequenced in a study of blood T cell repertoires in COVID-19. The data were produced by immunoSEQ multiplex PCR, yet TCRdb's version contains in-frame clones alone and is incomplete. The profile covers 200,000 or so clones, with 86% appearing a single time and about 2.2% taken by the ten largest. The sequenced material came from peripheral blood. All receptors come from a woman aged 50 to 65 with acute or convalescent COVID-19.

This clone came up once. The rearrangement uses TRBV18 and TRBJ1-1; no clear D gene. Trimming pared 6 bases from V and 11 bases from J, leaving 13 bases between. Germline values: CDR1 KGHSH, CDR2 LQKENI. This CDR3 comprises 11 residues. The DNA for the CDR3 is TGTGCCAGCTCCGGAGAGGTAGCTGCTTTCTTT. Its protein product is CASSGEVAAFF.

In this sample, this clone turned up once. V gene TRBV19 combines with J gene TRBJ2-2, with D tentatively TRBD1 (5 bases). The CDR3 runs 15 residues. The V end lost 6 bases, the J end lost 5 bases, and 16 bases lay between the germline ends. Germline lookup yields CDR1 LNHDA and CDR2 SQIVND (reference sequence). CDR3 nucleotides: TGTGCCAGTAGATTAGGGGTTTTGGCGACCGGGGAGCTGTTTTTT. Its protein product is CASRLGVLATGELFF. Full variable domain (missing parts from reference TRBV19 and TRBJ2-2): DGGITQSPKYLFRKEGQNVTLSCEQNLNHDAMYWYRQDPGQGLRLIYYSQIVNDFQKGDIAEGYSVSREKKESFPLTVTSAQKNPTAFYLCASRLGVLATGELFFGEGSRLTVL.

The V and J genes are TRBV18 and TRBJ1-1; TRBD1 agrees at 9 bases. The CDR3 extends over 15 amino acids. J was trimmed by 1 base and V by 5 bases; bases with no gene match: 5. Germline CDR1 is KGHSH and CDR2 is LQKENI. CDR3 nucleotide sequence: TGTGCCAGCTCATCACGACAGGGGGAGAACACTGAAGCTTTCTTT. Translating gives CASSSRQGENTEAFF.

The chain carries TRBV6-5 and TRBJ2-4, with D maybe TRBD2 (5 bases). V lost 5 bases to trimming and J lost 2 bases, with 13 bases between them. Germline CDR1 and CDR2: MNHEY and SVGAGI. CDR3 length: 15 amino acids. In DNA form, the CDR3 reads TGTGCCAGCAGTCCCACCGGGGTAACCAAAAACATTCAGTACTTC. Translating it yields CASSPTGVTKNIQYF.

This chain uses TRBV27 with TRBJ2-2, with unresolved D. Germline CDR1 reads MNHEY; CDR2 reads SMNVEV (reference sequence). The CDR3 extends over 17 amino acids. V shed 2 bases and J shed 2 bases, with 15 bases lying between them. The CDR3 DNA is TGTGCCAGCAGTTTAATGTTTTCCAGCGCAAACACCGGGGAGCTGTTTTTT. It codes for CASSLMFSSANTGELFF.

The chain employs TRBV7-6 and TRBJ2-1, with 13 bases identical to TRBD2. Trimming at V came to 4 bases and at J to 5 bases, leaving 11 bases not matched to a gene. Germline CDR1 reads SGHVS; CDR2 reads FNYEAQ. The CDR3 consists of 18 residues. The CDR3 nucleotides read TGTGCCAGCAGCTCGAATTTTCTACTAGCGGGGGGGGACAATGAGCAGTTCTTC. Residues: CASSSNFLLAGGDNEQFF.